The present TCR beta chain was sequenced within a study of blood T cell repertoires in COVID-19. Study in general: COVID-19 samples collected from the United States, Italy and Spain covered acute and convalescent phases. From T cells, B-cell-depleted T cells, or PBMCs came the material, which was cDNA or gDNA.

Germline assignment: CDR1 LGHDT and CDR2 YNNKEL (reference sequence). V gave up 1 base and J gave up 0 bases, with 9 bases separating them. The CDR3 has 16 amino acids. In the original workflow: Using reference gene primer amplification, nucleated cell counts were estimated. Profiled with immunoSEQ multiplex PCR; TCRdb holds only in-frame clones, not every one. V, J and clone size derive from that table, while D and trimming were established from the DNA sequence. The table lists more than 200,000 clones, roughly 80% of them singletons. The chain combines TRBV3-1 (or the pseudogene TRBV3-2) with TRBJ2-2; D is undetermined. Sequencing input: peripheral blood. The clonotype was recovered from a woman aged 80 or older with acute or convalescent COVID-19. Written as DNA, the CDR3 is TGTGCCAGCAGCCAAGGGCCCCCTCCGAACACCGGGGAGCTGTTTTTT. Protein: CASSQGPPPNTGELFF.